This entry lists 7 T cell receptor beta chains sequenced from one sample in a study of T cell clonotyping in hematopoietic cell transplantation. Clones were read by immunoSEQ multiplex PCR, and TCRdb kept only the in-frame ones, dropping some. The table has about 16,000 clones, 80% to 90% seen once; the top ten hold approximately 4%. Material for sequencing was peripheral blood mononuclear cells. The receptors were gathered from a woman aged 40 to 49 in good health. Some clones in this sample may be carry-over from other donors' samples.

V gene TRBV6-6 combines with J gene TRBJ2-5; D not certain. The CDR3 runs to 11 residues. Germline V gene sequence: CDR1 MNHNY, CDR2 SVGAGI (reference sequence). V dropped 5 bases and J dropped 0 bases, with 1 base sitting between them. This CDR3 reads CASSNQETQYF. The CDR3 DNA is TGTGCCAGCAGTAACCAAGAGACCCAGTACTTC.

A remark on this clone: Relative to the germline gene, one junction end is altered; a read error may explain this. V and J are TRBV19 and TRBJ1-2, with a possible D match to TRBD1 (6 bases). The CDR3 covers 15 residues. From germline, CDR1 is LNHDA and CDR2 SQIVND (reference sequence). CDR3 in DNA: TGTGCCAGTAGTGTCCGCAGGGGCTCCAACTATCGCTACACCTTC. Its translation is CASSVRRGSNYRYTF.

V is TRBV29-1 and J is TRBJ2-7, with TRBD2 identical over 10 bases. The CDR3 runs 14 residues. CDR1 is SQVTM and CDR2 is ANQGSEA in the germline V gene. V was clipped by 6 bases and J by 1 base; unmatched bases: 6. This CDR3 is CSVKLAGQSYEQYF. The CDR3 nucleotides read TGCAGCGTCAAACTAGCGGGACAATCCTACGAGCAGTACTTC.

V is TRBV10-3 and J is TRBJ2-7; 16 nucleotides agree with TRBD2. Germline-derived CDR1 and CDR2 are ENHRY and SYGVKD. The trim removed 11 bases at V and 7 bases at J, leaving 14 bases unmatched. The CDR3 contains 16 residues. The CDR3 loop is CAAGGTSGRAMGEQYF. In DNA, the CDR3 is TGTGCCGCAGGGGGGACTAGCGGGAGGGCCATGGGGGAGCAGTACTTC.

The V gene is TRBV6-4, the J gene TRBJ1-2, with D hard to call. Looked up from germline, CDR1 is MRHNA and CDR2 is SNTAGT. This CDR3 is 16 amino acids long. The V end was cut by 2 bases, the J end by 1 base, with 14 bases between. CDR3 sequence (DNA): TGTGCCAGCAGTGACACCGCGTCACCCATTAACTATGGCTACACCTTC. The encoded protein is CASSDTASPINYGYTF.

The rearrangement links TRBV19 to TRBJ1-5; D might be TRBD1 (6 bases). CDR1 LNHDA and CDR2 SQIVND come from the germline V gene (reference sequence). V was shortened by 1 base and J by 7 bases, with 17 bases between the two germline ends. The CDR3 is made up of 16 amino acids. DNA of the CDR3: TGTGCCAGTAGTATAGGGGGCCAGGGGTTTCGACAGCCCCAGCATTTT. The encoded protein is CASSIGGQGFRQPQHF.

V is TRBV4-1 and J is TRBJ1-5; TRBD1 matches at 7 bases. This CDR3 region has 15 residues. Germline trimming cut 0 bases from V and 5 bases from J; bases unmatched to any gene: 4. Germline V gene data show CDR1 as MGHRA and CDR2 as YSYEKL. Here the CDR3 reads CASSQDVQGYQPQHF. DNA for the CDR3: TGCGCCAGCAGCCAAGACGTACAGGGGTATCAGCCCCAGCATTTT.